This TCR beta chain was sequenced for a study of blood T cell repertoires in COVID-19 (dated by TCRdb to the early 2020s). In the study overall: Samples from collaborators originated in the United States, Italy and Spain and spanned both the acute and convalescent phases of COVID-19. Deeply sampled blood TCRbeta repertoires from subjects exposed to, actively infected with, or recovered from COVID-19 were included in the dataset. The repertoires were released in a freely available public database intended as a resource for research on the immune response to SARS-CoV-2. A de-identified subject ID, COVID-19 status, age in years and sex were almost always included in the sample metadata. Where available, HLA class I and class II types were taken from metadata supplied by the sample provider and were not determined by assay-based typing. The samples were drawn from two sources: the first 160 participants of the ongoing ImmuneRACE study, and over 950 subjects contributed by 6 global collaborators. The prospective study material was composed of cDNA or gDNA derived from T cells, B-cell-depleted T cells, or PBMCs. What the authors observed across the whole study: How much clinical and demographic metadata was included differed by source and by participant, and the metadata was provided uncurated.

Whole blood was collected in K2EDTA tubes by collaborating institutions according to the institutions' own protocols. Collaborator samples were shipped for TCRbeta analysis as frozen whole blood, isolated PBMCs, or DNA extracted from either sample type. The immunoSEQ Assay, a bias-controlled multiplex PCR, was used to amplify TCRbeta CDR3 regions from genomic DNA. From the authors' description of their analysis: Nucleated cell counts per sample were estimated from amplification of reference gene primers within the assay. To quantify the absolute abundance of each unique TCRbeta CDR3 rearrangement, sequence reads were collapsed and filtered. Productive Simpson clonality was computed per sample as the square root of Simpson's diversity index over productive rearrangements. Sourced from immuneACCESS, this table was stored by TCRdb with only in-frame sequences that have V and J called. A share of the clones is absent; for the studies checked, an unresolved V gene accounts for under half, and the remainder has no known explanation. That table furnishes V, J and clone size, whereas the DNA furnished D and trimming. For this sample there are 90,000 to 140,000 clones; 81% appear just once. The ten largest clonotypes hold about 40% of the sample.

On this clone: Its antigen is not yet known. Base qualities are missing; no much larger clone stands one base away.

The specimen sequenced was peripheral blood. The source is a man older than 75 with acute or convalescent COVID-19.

For the CDR3, the sequence is CASSYYTDTQYF. The DNA sequence reads TGTGCCAGCTCATACTACACAGATACGCAGTATTTT. The chain employs TRBV18 and TRBJ2-3, with the D gene uncertain. The germline V gene sets CDR1 to KGHSH and CDR2 to LQKENI. From the cysteine up to the phenylalanine, the CDR3 has a length of 12 residues. Only CDR3 DNA is held: 36 bases, read in frame from base 1. The V and J ends are trimmed by 5 bases and 2 bases, leaving 5 bases between them. When the CDR3 is completed using the reference TRBV18 and TRBJ2-3 genes on either side, the full variable domain is NAGVMQNPRHLVRRRGQEARLRCSPMKGHSHVYWYRQLPEEGLKFMVYLQKENIIDESGMPKERFSAEFPKEGPSILRIQQVVRGDSAAYFCASSYYTDTQYFGPGTRLTVL.